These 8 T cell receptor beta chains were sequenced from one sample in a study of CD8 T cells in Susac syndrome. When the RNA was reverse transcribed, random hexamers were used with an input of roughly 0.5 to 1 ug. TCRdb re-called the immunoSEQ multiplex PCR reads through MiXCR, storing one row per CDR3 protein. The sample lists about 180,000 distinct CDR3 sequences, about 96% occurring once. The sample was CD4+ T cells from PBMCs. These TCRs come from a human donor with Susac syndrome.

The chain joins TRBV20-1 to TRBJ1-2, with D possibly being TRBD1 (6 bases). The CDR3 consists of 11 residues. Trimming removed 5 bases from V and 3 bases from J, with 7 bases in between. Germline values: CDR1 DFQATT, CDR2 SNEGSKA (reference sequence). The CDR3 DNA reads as TGCAGTGCTTCAGGGGACTATGGCTACACCTTC. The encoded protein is CSASGDYGYTF.

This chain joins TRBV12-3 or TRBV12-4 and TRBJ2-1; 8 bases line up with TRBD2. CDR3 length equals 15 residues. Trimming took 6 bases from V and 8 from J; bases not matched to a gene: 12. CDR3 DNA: TGTGCCAGCAGGACATCGGGACTAGTACCCCATGAGCAGTTCTTC. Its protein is CASRTSGLVPHEQFF.

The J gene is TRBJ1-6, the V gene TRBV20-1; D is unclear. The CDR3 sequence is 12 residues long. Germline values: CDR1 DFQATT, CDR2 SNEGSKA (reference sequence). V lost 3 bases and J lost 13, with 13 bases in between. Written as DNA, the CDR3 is TGCAGTGCTAGGGGGAACGACTCGCCCCTCCACTTT. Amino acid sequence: CSARGNDSPLHF.

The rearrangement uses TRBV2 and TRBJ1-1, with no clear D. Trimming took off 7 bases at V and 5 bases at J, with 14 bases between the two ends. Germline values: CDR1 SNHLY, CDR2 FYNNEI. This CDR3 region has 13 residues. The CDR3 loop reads CASINEGRTEAFF. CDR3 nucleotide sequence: TGTGCCAGCATAAATGAGGGTCGGACTGAAGCTTTCTTT.

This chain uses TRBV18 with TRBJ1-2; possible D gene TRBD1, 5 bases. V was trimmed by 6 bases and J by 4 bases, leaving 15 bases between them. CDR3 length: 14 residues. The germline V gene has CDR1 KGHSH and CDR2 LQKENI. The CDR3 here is CASSTSGRLYGYTF. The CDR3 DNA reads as TGTGCCAGCTCCACCTCGGGGCGGCTCTATGGCTACACCTTC.

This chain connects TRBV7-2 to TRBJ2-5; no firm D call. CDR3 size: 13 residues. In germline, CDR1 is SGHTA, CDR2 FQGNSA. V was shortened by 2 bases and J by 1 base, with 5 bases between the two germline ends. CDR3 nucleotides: TGTGCCAGCAGCTTAAACGCCCAAGAGACCCAGTACTTC. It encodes CASSLNAQETQYF. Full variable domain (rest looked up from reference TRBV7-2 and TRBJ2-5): GAGVSQSPSNKVTEKGKDVELRCDPISGHTALYWYRQSLGQGLEFLIYFQGNSAPDKSGLPSDRFSAERTGGSVSTLTIQRTQQEDSAVYLCASSLNAQETQYFGPGTRLLVL.

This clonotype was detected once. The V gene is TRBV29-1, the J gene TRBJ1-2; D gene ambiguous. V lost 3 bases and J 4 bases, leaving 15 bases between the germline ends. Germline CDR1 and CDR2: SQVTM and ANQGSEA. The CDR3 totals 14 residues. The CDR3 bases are TGCAGCGTTGAGGCCAGAACTGAGACCTATGGCTACACCTTC. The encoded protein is CSVEARTETYGYTF.

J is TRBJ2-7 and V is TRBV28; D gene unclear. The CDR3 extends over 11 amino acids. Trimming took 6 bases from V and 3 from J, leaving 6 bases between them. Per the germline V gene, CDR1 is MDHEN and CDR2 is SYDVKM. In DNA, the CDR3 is TGTGCCAGCAGAGGTGTCTACGAGCAGTACTTC. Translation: CASRGVYEQYF. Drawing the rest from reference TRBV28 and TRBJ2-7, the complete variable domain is DVKVTQSSRYLVKRTGEKVFLECVQDMDHENMFWYRQDPGLGLRLIYFSYDVKMKEKGDIPEGYSVSREKKERFSLILESASTNQTSMYLCASRGVYEQYFGPGTRLTVT.